A single sample is the source of the 3 T cell receptor beta chains below, sequenced in a study of cytomegalovirus exposure and HLA in healthy donors. 13 Jbeta primers and 60 Vbeta primers were used for the PCR. This table comes from immunoSEQ multiplex PCR, and its TCRdb copy is limited to in-frame clones, with some not included. Among around 130,000 clones, around 8.5% were seen once, and the ten largest hold 4.5% to 6%. The sequencing input was PBMCs. These receptors originate from a man aged 40-55 years in good health and CMV-seronegative.

This clone was seen a handful of times. This rearrangement joins TRBV11-2 to TRBJ1-2, with D maybe TRBD1 (5 bases). Germline CDR1 reads SGHAT; CDR2 reads FQNNGV. This CDR3 has 14 amino acids. The V gene lost 1 base and the J gene lost 4 bases, with 10 bases spanning the gap. CDR3 residues: CASSLGGAGYGYTF. Written as DNA, the CDR3 is TGTGCCAGCAGCTTAGGTGGGGCTGGCTATGGCTACACCTTC.

This clone was counted only a few times. J is TRBJ2-1 and V is TRBV30, with TRBD1 identical over 8 bases. The J segment lost 1 base and the V segment lost 3 bases, leaving 5 bases of the junction unmatched. CDR3 length equals 15 residues. Germline V gene sequence: CDR1 GTSNPN, CDR2 SVGIG (reference sequence). The CDR3 region is CAWSRTGKSYNEQFF. In nucleotides, the CDR3 is TGTGCCTGGAGCCGGACAGGGAAGTCCTACAATGAGCAGTTCTTC.

The chain employs TRBV9 and TRBJ2-3, with a tentative D call TRBD1 (6 bases). V lost 0 bases and J lost 0, with 8 bases in between. CDR1 SGDLS and CDR2 YYNGEE come from the germline V gene. The CDR3 sequence is 15 residues long. The CDR3 DNA reads TGTGCCAGCAGCGTAGGGACAGTTAGCACAGATACGCAGTATTTT. Translated, it gives CASSVGTVSTDTQYF.